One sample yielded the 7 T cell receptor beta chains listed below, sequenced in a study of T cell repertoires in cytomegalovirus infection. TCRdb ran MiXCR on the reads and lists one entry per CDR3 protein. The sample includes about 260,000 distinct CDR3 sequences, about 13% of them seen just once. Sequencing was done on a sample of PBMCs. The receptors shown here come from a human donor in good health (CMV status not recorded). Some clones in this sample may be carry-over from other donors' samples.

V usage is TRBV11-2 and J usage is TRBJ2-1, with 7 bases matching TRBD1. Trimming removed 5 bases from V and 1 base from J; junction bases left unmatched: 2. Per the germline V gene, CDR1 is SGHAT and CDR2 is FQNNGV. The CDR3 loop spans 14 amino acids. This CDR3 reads CASSRDRSYNEQFF. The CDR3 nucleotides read TGTGCCAGCAGCCGGGACAGATCCTACAATGAGCAGTTCTTC.

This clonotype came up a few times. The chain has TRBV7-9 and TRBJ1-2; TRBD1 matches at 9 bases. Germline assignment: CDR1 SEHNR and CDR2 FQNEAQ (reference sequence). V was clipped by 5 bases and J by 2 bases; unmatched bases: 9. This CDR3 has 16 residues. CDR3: CASSASGTGPNYGYTF. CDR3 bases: TGTGCCAGCAGCGCATCCGGGACAGGGCCGAACTATGGCTACACCTTC.

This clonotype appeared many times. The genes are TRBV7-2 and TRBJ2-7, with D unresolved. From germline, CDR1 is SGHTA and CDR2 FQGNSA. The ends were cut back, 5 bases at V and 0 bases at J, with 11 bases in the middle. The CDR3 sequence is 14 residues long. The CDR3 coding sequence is TGTGCCAGCAGCCCCCTAGTGAGCTCCTACGAGCAGTACTTC. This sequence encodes CASSPLVSSYEQYF.

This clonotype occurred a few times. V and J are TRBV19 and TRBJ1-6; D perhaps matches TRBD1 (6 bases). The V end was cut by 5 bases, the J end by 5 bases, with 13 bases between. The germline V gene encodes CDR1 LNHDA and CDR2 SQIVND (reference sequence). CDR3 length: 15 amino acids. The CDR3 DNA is TGTGCCAGTAGTTCGGACCGGACAGATAATTCACCCCTCCACTTT. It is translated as CASSSDRTDNSPLHF.

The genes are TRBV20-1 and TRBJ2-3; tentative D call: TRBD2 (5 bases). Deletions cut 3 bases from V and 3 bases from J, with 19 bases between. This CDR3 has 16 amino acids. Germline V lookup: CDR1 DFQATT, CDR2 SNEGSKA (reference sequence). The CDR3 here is CSARNGERRPTDTQYF. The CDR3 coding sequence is TGCAGTGCTAGGAATGGGGAGCGGCGGCCTACAGATACGCAGTATTTT.

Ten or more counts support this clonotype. The CDR3 nucleotides are TGTGCCAGTAGTATAGATTCGGGACAGGTGGAGTACTTC. This codes for CASSIDSGQVEYF. The chain links TRBV19 to TRBJ2-5; 8 positions match TRBD1. J was trimmed by 12 bases and V by 0 bases; bases with no gene match: 6. The germline gives CDR1 LNHDA, CDR2 SQIVND (reference sequence). The CDR3 is 13 residues long.

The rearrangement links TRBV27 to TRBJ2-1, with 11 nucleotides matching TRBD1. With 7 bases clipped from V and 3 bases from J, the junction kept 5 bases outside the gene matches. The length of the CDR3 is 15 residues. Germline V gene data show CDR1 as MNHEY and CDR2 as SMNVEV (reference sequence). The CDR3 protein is CASTAGTGGYNEQFF. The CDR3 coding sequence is TGTGCCAGCACAGCCGGGACAGGGGGCTACAATGAGCAGTTCTTC.